A selection of T cell receptor beta chains follows, all from one sample in a study of cytomegalovirus exposure and HLA in healthy donors. The data were produced by immunoSEQ multiplex PCR, yet TCRdb's version contains in-frame clones alone and is incomplete. The sample lists 160,000 or so clones, approximately 79% occurring once. The sample comprised PBMCs. All receptors derive from a man aged 40-49 years in good health and CMV-seronegative. Each CDR3 is given with its conserved first and last residue.

V gene	J gene	CDR3 protein
TRBV29-1	TRBJ2-3	CSVEGRPATDTQYF
TRBV27	TRBJ1-1	CASSLSAGVTEAFF
TRBV13	TRBJ1-4	CASGDRGATNEKLFF
TRBV4-3	TRBJ2-7	CASSQYRDTYEQYF
TRBV21-1	TRBJ1-5	CASSKAEGRARQPQHF
TRBV6-5	TRBJ2-3	CASLPAGGDTQYF
TRBV28	TRBJ2-7	CASTATDSGTYEQYF
TRBV7-6	TRBJ2-7	CASSSSMDTPGEQYF
TRBV5-1	TRBJ2-3	CASSLGLALGYTDTQYF
TRBV19	TRBJ2-7	CASSMGGAYEQYF
TRBV7-9	TRBJ1-1	CASSAQGENEAFF
TRBV19	TRBJ1-2	CASSVVYGYTF
TRBV28	TRBJ2-1	CASSPRPGGLSYNEQFF
TRBV27	TRBJ1-1	CASRLLGGGTEAFF
TRBV30	TRBJ2-1	CARASRGGREQFF
TRBV5-1	TRBJ2-5	CASSLGGPTETQYF
TRBV7-2	TRBJ2-5	CASKSGTEQETQYF
TRBV2	TRBJ2-7	CARTPQAYEQYF
TRBV7-2	TRBJ1-1	CASRTGAGELENTEAFF
TRBV5-4	TRBJ2-7	CASSLEQAETYEQYF
TRBV9	TRBJ2-5	CASSKEVDETQYF
TRBV9	TRBJ1-1	CASSATTANTEAFF
TRBV6-4	TRBJ2-2	CASSDSASGGRNTGELFF
TRBV7-2	TRBJ1-1	CASSSRQGINTEAFF
TRBV5-6	TRBJ2-7	CASSLRFRQATYEQYF
TRBV5-1	TRBJ2-7	CASSLEAGGEQYF
TRBV7-2	TRBJ1-2	CASSEQGQGLYGYTF
TRBV4-1	TRBJ1-1	CASSQRGGGTEAFF
TRBV2	TRBJ1-2	CASKGQGNYGYTF
TRBV5-1	TRBJ2-2	CASSFPGSTGELFF
TRBV9	TRBJ2-3	CASSVGVVSTDTQYF
TRBV28	TRBJ2-7	CASRAQGVMYEQYF
TRBV6-1	TRBJ2-7	CASSELGERYEQYF
TRBV27	TRBJ1-6	CASSNRDRNSPLHF
TRBV10-3	TRBJ1-1	CAISRQGILLPLDPTEAFF
TRBV4-1	TRBJ2-5	CASSQGGAPAQETQYF
TRBV7-9	TRBJ2-1	CASSPQDKSYNEQFF
TRBV27	TRBJ2-3	CASSLLAPSTDTQYF
TRBV4-1	TRBJ1-6	CASSPGTQVGRNSPLHF
TRBV7-9	TRBJ2-7	CASSFALSYEQYF
TRBV4-1	TRBJ2-5	CASSQEMVAGNSGETQYF
TRBV28	TRBJ1-4	CATLREEKLFF
TRBV5-1	TRBJ2-7	CASSIRTGVDEQYF
TRBV28	TRBJ1-5	CASSPGSVQPQHF
TRBV28	TRBJ1-4	CASSVTPQGAFEKLFF
TRBV9	TRBJ2-2	CASSVLVSGELFF
TRBV7-9	TRBJ2-7	CSSGEALYEQYF
TRBV5-6	TRBJ2-7	CASSRDRAYEQYF
TRBV11-2	TRBJ2-7	CASSFGGDSYEQYF
TRBV27	TRBJ2-1	CASGTVNNEQFF
TRBV4-3	TRBJ2-1	CASSQDTGLYEQFF
TRBV30	TRBJ2-3	CAWSPGPTSSPDTQYF
TRBV28	TRBJ1-6	CASIGAGGSPLHF
TRBV5-1	TRBJ2-7	CASSLAEKAGGPDEQYF
TRBV10-1	TRBJ1-1	CASRIRRDTEAFF
TRBV7-8	TRBJ1-4	CASSRGAVAGEKLFF
TRBV19	TRBJ1-2	CASSTGGLYGYTF
TRBV28	TRBJ1-4	CASSSAGGLATNEKLFF